Listed here are 11 T cell receptor beta chains from one sample, sequenced in a study of OX40 agonist ivuxolimab in advanced cancers. The assay was immunoSEQ multiplex PCR, and TCRdb's table has in-frame clones only and misses some. In the table there are around 40,000 clones, approximately 80% of which are singletons. The sample was CD4+ or CD8+ T cells sorted from blood, taken in a trial of the OX40 agonist ivuxolimab. All receptors derive from an adult with an advanced solid tumor such as melanoma, head and neck, liver or kidney cancer.

The chain carries TRBV9 and TRBJ2-2, with D tentatively TRBD1 (5 bases). Trimming pared 1 base from V and 1 base from J, leaving 11 bases between. The CDR3 is 16 amino acids. Per germline, CDR1 SGDLS and CDR2 YYNGEE. This chain's CDR3 is CASSVIGVGNTGELFF. CDR3 DNA: TGTGCCAGCAGCGTAATAGGGGTTGGGAACACCGGGGAGCTGTTTTTT. Looking up the rest from reference TRBV9 and TRBJ2-2 gives the full variable domain: DSGVTQTPKHLITATGQRVTLRCSPRSGDLSVYWYQQSLDQGLQFLIQYYNGEERAKGNILERFSAQQFPDLHSELNLSSLELGDSALYFCASSVIGVGNTGELFFGEGSRLTVL.

The CDR3 region is CASRVSGAYEQYF. DNA of the CDR3: TGTGCCAGCAGAGTTAGCGGAGCTTACGAGCAGTACTTC. The chain uses TRBV13 and TRBJ2-5; D might be TRBD2 (6 bases). The assigned J gene may be wrong: the sequence end matches TRBJ2-7 better. The CDR3 loop spans 13 amino acids. Germline assignment: CDR1 PRHDT and CDR2 FYEKMQ (reference sequence).

The chain joins TRBV6-1 to TRBJ2-3; D possibly corresponds to TRBD2 (6 bases). V was clipped by 7 bases and J by 0 bases, with 11 bases between them. The CDR3 runs 14 residues. Germline V gene data show CDR1 as MNHNS and CDR2 as SASEGT. CDR3: CASMLSGSTDTQYF. The CDR3 nucleotides read TGTGCCAGCATGTTGAGCGGGAGCACAGATACGCAGTATTTT.

V is TRBV20-1 and J is TRBJ2-1, with D perhaps TRBD1 or TRBD2 (5 bases each). This CDR3 has 11 amino acids. The V gene lost 6 bases and the J gene lost 6 bases, with 9 bases spanning the gap. The germline V gene encodes CDR1 DFQATT and CDR2 SNEGSKA (reference sequence). The CDR3: CSAGRFNEQFF. The CDR3 nucleotides are TGCAGTGCGGGACGGTTCAATGAGCAGTTCTTC.

V usage is TRBV9 and J usage is TRBJ2-7; 7 nucleotides align to TRBD1. The J segment lost 0 bases and the V segment lost 4 bases, leaving 4 bases of the junction unmatched. The CDR3 is 14 residues long. CDR1 is SGDLS, CDR2 YYNGEE, per germline. The CDR3 coding sequence is TGTGCCAGCAGCTTCGGGACAGACTCCTACGAGCAGTACTTC. Translated, it gives CASSFGTDSYEQYF.

The CDR3 DNA reads as TGTGCCAGTAGTATGGACAGGACCAGGGGCTACACCTTC. Protein product: CASSMDRTRGYTF. The chain combines TRBV19 with TRBJ1-2, with 7 bases fitting TRBD1. The CDR3 is made up of 13 amino acids. In germline, CDR1 is LNHDA, CDR2 SQIVND (reference sequence). J was trimmed by 8 bases and V by 3 bases; bases with no gene match: 6.

V is TRBV30 and J is TRBJ1-6; TRBD1 agrees at 7 bases. CDR1 and CDR2 from the germline V gene are GTSNPN and SVGIG (reference sequence). The V and J ends lost 2 bases and 6 bases, in that order; junction bases with no gene match: 4. The CDR3 runs to 14 residues. This chain's CDR3 is CAWSRGQPNSPLHF. The CDR3 nucleotides are TGTGCCTGGAGTAGGGGACAGCCTAATTCACCCCTCCACTTT. Filled out from reference TRBV30 and TRBJ1-6, the complete variable domain reads SQTIHQWPATLVQPVGSPLSLECTVEGTSNPNLYWYRQAAGRGLQLLFYSVGIGQISSEVPQNLSASRPQDRQFILSSKKLLLSDSGFYLCAWSRGQPNSPLHFGNGTRLTVT.

The chain uses TRBV5-1 and TRBJ1-1; 7 positions agree with TRBD1. This CDR3 region has 14 residues. J lost 5 bases, V lost 5 bases, and 9 bases had no gene match. Germline CDR1 SGHRS, CDR2 YFSETQ. The CDR3 loop is CASSYDRDETEAFF. The CDR3 region has the DNA TGCGCCAGCAGTTATGACAGGGACGAGACTGAAGCTTTCTTT. The full variable domain, completed using reference TRBV5-1 and TRBJ1-1, is KAGVTQTPRYLIKTRGQQVTLSCSPISGHRSVSWYQQTPGQGLQFLFEYFSETQRNKGNFPGRFSGRQFSNSRSEMNVSTLELGDSALYLCASSYDRDETEAFFGQGTRLTVV.

This clone has only a few counts. The V and J genes are TRBV14 and TRBJ2-1, with 9 bases matching TRBD2. V lost 0 bases and J lost 4; bases outside the gene matches: 7. Germline CDR1 SGHDN, CDR2 FVKESK. The CDR3 has 17 amino acids. In nucleotides, the CDR3 is TGTGCCAGCAGCCAAGAGAAAGCGGGAGGAATATACAATGAGCAGTTCTTC. Its protein product is CASSQEKAGGIYNEQFF.

The chain joins TRBV2 to TRBJ2-1, with 14 bases fitting TRBD2. The CDR3 runs 15 residues. V gave up 6 bases and J gave up 5 bases; unmatched junction bases: 3. CDR1 is SNHLY, CDR2 FYNNEI, per germline. The CDR3 loop is CASRRLAGGDNEQFF. CDR3 DNA sequence: TGTGCCAGCAGGCGACTAGCGGGAGGGGACAATGAGCAGTTCTTC.

The gene calls are TRBV30 and TRBJ2-1; tentatively, D is TRBD1 or TRBD2 (5 bases each). Trimming removed 5 bases at V and 9 bases at J, with 8 bases between. The CDR3 has 10 amino acids. Germline CDR1 GTSNPN, CDR2 SVGIG (reference sequence). CDR3 nucleotide sequence: TGTGCCTGGGGGGACGGTGAGCAGTTCTTC. Translating gives CAWGDGEQFF.